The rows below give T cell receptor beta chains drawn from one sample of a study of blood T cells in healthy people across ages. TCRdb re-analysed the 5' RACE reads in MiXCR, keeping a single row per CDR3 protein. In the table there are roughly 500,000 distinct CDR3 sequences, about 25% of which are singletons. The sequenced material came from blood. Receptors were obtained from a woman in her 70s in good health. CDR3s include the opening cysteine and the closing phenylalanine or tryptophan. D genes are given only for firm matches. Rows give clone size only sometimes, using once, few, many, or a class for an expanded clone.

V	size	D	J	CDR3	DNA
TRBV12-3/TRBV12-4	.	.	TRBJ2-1	CASSLYFPLSSYNEQFF	TGTGCCAGCAGTTTATATTTCCCCCTGAGCTCCTACAATGAGCAGTTCTTC
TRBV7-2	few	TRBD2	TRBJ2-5	CASSPYGLAGQETQYF	TGTGCCAGCAGCCCCTACGGACTAGCGGGGCAAGAGACCCAGTACTTC
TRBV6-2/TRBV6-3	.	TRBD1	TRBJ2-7	CASSTTGKGSYEQYF	TGTGCCAGCAGTACGACAGGGAAAGGGTCCTACGAGCAGTACTTC
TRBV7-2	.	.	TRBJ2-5	CASRQSPEETQYF	TGTGCCAGCAGACAGAGTCCCGAGGAGACCCAGTACTTC
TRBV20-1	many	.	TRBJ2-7	CSARDPQGGAEQYF	TGCAGTGCTAGAGACCCGCAGGGGGGGGCCGAGCAGTACTTC
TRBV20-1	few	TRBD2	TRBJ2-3	CSAARGGRTDTQYF	TGCAGTGCCGCTCGGGGGGGCCGGACAGATACGCAGTATTTT
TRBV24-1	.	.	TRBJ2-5	CATSYRGETQYF	TGTGCCACCAGTTACCGGGGGGAGACCCAGTACTTC
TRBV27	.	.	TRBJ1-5	CASSSVEGSNQPQHF	TGTGCCAGCAGTTCCGTGGAGGGTTCTAATCAGCCCCAGCATTTT
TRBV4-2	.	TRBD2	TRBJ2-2	CASSQGLAGASTGELFF	TGTGCCAGCAGCCAAGGCCTAGCGGGGGCCTCGACCGGGGAGCTGTTTTTT
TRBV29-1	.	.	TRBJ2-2	CSVFHRGGLTGELFF	TGCAGCGTTTTTCACAGGGGAGGGCTCACCGGGGAGCTGTTTTTT
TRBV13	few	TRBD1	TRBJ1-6	CASSLDRGVRSYNSPLHF	TGTGCCAGCAGCTTGGACAGGGGTGTGAGATCCTATAATTCACCCCTCCACTTT
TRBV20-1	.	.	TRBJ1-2	CSARDPGTQANYGYTF	TGCAGTGCTAGAGATCCCGGGACACAGGCAAACTATGGCTACACCTTC
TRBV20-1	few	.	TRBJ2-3	CSKVGTDTQYF	TGCAGTAAAGTTGGGACAGATACGCAGTATTTT
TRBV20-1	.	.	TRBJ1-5	CSATGSSNQPQHF	TGCAGTGCTACAGGGTCGAGCAATCAGCCCCAGCATTTT
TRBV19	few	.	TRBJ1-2	CASSPTLGTNRYGYTF	TGTGCCAGTAGTCCAACCCTCGGGACAAATCGGTATGGCTACACCTTC
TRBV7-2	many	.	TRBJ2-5	CASSLGRVGGETQYF	TGTGCCAGCAGCTTAGGTCGGGTAGGGGGAGAGACCCAGTACTTC
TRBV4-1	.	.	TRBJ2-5	CASSQGLLEETQYF	TGCGCCAGCAGCCAAGGTCTACTAGAAGAGACCCAGTACTTC
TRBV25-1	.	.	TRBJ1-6	CASSGLTGSAYNSPLHF	TGTGCCAGCAGTGGGCTTACAGGGAGCGCCTATAATTCACCCCTCCACTTT
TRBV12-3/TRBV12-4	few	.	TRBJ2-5	CASSELRETQYF	TGTGCCAGCAGTGAGCTCAGGGAGACCCAGTACTTC
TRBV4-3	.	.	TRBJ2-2	CASSHGPTTGELFF	TGCGCCAGCAGCCATGGACCTACCACCGGGGAGCTGTTTTTT
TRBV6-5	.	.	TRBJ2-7	CASSYSTGRYEQYF	TGTGCCAGCAGTTACTCAACAGGGCGCTACGAGCAGTACTTC
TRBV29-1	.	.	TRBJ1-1	CSALRGGEGAFF	TGCAGCGCCCTCCGGGGGGGAGAGGGAGCTTTCTTT
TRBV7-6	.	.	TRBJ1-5	CASSPTENDQPQHF	TGTGCCAGCAGCCCGACCGAGAACGATCAGCCCCAGCATTTT
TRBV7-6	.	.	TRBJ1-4	CASSLGTASGEKLFF	TGTGCCAGCAGCTTAGGGACAGCCTCGGGTGAAAAACTGTTTTTT
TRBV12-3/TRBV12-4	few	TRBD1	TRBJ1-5	CASSFDRVVNQPQHF	TGTGCCAGCAGTTTTGACAGGGTGGTAAATCAGCCCCAGCATTTT
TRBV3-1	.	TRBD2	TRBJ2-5	CASSQNPGLEETQYF	TGTGCCAGCAGCCAAAATCCGGGACTAGAGGAGACCCAGTACTTC